This T cell receptor (beta chain) was retrieved from a study of radiotherapy plus CTLA-4 blockade in lung cancer. Libraries were prepared by immunoSEQ multiplex PCR; TCRdb keeps only in-frame clonotypes and omits some of them. This sample has nearly 95,000 clones, with about four fifths found just once. Receiving focal radiation plus CTLA-4 blockade with ipilimumab were patients who had chemo-refractory metastatic non-small-cell lung cancer. The CDR3 has 15 residues. Germline assignment: CDR1 LNHDA and CDR2 SQIVND (reference sequence). V shed 1 base and J shed 5 bases, with 12 bases lying between them.

V is TRBV19 and J is TRBJ2-4; the D gene is possibly TRBD1 (5 bases). The TCR sequence derives from a human donor with non-small cell lung cancer that progressed on radiotherapy plus ipilimumab. Sequenced here: peripheral blood, sampled from a patient treated with radiotherapy plus ipilimumab. CDR3 amino acids: CASSIGVQEQNIQYF. The CDR3 DNA is TGTGCCAGTAGTATAGGGGTACAGGAACAAAACATTCAGTACTTC.